The 8 T cell receptor beta chains below were found in one sample sequenced in a study of blood T cells in healthy people across ages (dated by TCRdb to between 2014 and 2017). Libraries came from 5' RACE. The instrument given in TCRdb is Illumina HiSeq 2500. A second PCR of about 6 to 11 cycles was performed with a sample-barcoded 5' primer and a J-beta primer mix. TCRdb took the public reads, trimmed them with fastp at Q25, ran MiXCR for clone calling and kept in-frame beta chains. Identical CDR3 proteins give one entry, which carries the most common genes and DNA. The sample records 780,000 or so distinct CDR3 sequences, 56% of which are singletons. The ten largest clones represent around 24% of the sample. The sequenced sample consisted of blood. The receptor set was obtained from a man aged 40-49 years in good health.

The J gene is TRBJ2-1, the V gene TRBV5-1; 11 bases map to TRBD1. The end of the DNA fits TRBJ2-7 better, so the J call may be wrong. CDR1 and CDR2 from the germline V gene are SGHRS and YFSETQ. The CDR3 length is 17 residues. This CDR3 reads CASSLAAGTGGSYEQYF. In DNA, the CDR3 is TGCGCCAGCAGCTTGGCCGCCGGGACAGGGGGATCCTACGAGCAGTACTTC.

CDR3 nucleotide sequence: TGTGCCAGCAGCTTAGCCCCCGACGATACGCAGTATTTT. This gives the protein CASSLAPDDTQYF. The gene calls are TRBV13 and TRBJ2-3; no firm D call. Germline CDR1 and CDR2: PRHDT and FYEKMQ (reference sequence). There are 13 residues in the CDR3. Trimming shortened V by 1 base and J by 6 bases, and 8 bases separated the two germline ends.

In the case of this clonotype: A read error may be the cause here, since a much bigger clone is one base away. The chain uses TRBV7-2 and TRBJ2-3; D not resolved. CDR1 and CDR2 (germline): SGHTA, FQGNSA. Trimming removed 0 bases from V and 2 bases from J, with 9 bases in between. This CDR3 is built from 15 residues. In nucleotides, the CDR3 is TGTGCCAGCAGCTTAGCTCCCATAGACACAGATACGCAGTATTTT. Protein product: CASSLAPIDTDTQYF. Filled out from reference TRBV7-2 and TRBJ2-3, the complete variable domain reads GAGVSQSPSNKVTEKGKDVELRCDPISGHTALYWYRQSLGQGLEFLIYFQGNSAPDKSGLPSDRFSAERTGGSVSTLTIQRTQQEDSAVYLCASSLAPIDTDTQYFGPGTRLTVL.

The chain joins TRBV27 to TRBJ2-3; perhaps TRBD1 as D (6 bases). The CDR3 covers 14 residues. V lost 3 bases and J lost 6, with 13 bases in between. Germline V gene sequence: CDR1 MNHEY, CDR2 SMNVEV (reference sequence). The DNA for the CDR3 is TGTGCCAGCAGTTTTGGTGCGAGGGGGGATACGCAGTATTTT. Encoded protein: CASSFGARGDTQYF.

The table lists this clonotype with many counts. V gene TRBV4-2 combines with J gene TRBJ2-1; TRBD2 might be the D (5 bases). The CDR3 is 18 residues long. Per germline, CDR1 LGHNA and CDR2 YNFKEQ. Trimming pared 0 bases from V and 0 bases from J, leaving 15 bases between. The CDR3: CASSQEDRGPSSYNEQFF. As DNA, the CDR3 is TGTGCCAGCAGCCAAGAAGATAGAGGGCCGAGCTCCTACAATGAGCAGTTCTTC.

This clonotype has just a few counts. The chain is built from TRBV5-1 and TRBJ2-5; D remains unclear. The germline V gene encodes CDR1 SGHRS and CDR2 YFSETQ. V lost 4 bases, J lost 2 bases, and 9 bases lay in between. The CDR3 runs to 13 residues. CDR3 sequence reads: CASSVDHQETQYF. The CDR3 nucleotides are TGCGCCAGCAGCGTCGATCATCAAGAGACCCAGTACTTC.

This clonotype turned up a few times. The chain employs TRBV28 and TRBJ2-7, with D possibly being TRBD2 (7 bases). Trimming pared 3 bases from V and 7 bases from J, leaving 19 bases between. CDR1 and CDR2 from the germline V gene are MDHEN and SYDVKM. CDR3 length: 15 residues. The CDR3: CASSLAGAQVQEQYF. The CDR3, as DNA: TGTGCCAGCAGTTTGGCGGGGGCGCAGGTTCAAGAGCAGTACTTC.

A single count supports this clonotype. The V gene is TRBV28, the J gene TRBJ2-5, with 11 bases identical to TRBD2. With the DNA end fitting TRBJ2-7 better, the J assignment may be wrong. Germline-derived CDR1 and CDR2 are MDHEN and SYDVKM. This CDR3 has 16 residues. The CDR3 DNA reads as TGTGCCAGCAGCCAACCAAGGGGACTAGCGGACTACGAGCAGTACTTC. Translating gives CASSQPRGLADYEQYF.